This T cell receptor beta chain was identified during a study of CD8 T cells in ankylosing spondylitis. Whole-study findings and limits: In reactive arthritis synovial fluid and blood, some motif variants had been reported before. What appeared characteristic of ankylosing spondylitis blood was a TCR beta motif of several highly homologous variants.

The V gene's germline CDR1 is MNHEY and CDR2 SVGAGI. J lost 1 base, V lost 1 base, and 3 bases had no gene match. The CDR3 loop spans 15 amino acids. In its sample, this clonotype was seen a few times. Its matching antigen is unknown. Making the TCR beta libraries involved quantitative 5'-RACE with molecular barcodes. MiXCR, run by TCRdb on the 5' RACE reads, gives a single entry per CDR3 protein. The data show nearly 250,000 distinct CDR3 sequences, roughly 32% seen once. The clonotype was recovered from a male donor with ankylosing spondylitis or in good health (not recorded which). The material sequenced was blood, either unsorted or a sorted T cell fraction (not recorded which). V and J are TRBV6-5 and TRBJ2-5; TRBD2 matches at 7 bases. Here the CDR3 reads CASSYYGGGQETQYF. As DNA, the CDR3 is TGTGCCAGCAGTTACTACGGCGGGGGCCAAGAGACCCAGTACTTC.